This TCR beta chain appears in the sequencing data of a study of T-cell reconstitution after alpha-beta-depleted transplantation in children. The CDR3 has 18 residues. CDR1 and CDR2 from the germline V gene are SGHAT and FQNNGV. V lost 4 bases and J lost 1; bases outside the gene matches: 10. Construction of the TCRbeta library involved unique molecular identifiers. TCRdb called the PCR reads again in MiXCR, with one record for every CDR3 protein. Of 500,000 to 650,000 distinct CDR3 sequences in the sample, roughly 13% were seen once. V is TRBV11-2 and J is TRBJ2-3; 11 positions agree with TRBD2. Sequences were derived from PBMCs, mostly from graft donor cells, sampled 360 days after TCRalphabeta/CD19-depleted stem cell transplant. The TCR comes from a male patient aged 5 to 17 who had a stem cell transplant for acute myeloid leukemia, so the T cells may come from the graft donor. The CDR3 here is CASSSLLWGLAGTDTQYF. DNA for the CDR3: TGTGCCAGCAGCTCATTACTGTGGGGACTAGCGGGCACAGATACGCAGTATTTT.